A single sample is the source of the 5 T cell receptor beta chains below, sequenced in a study of T cells in women clearing cervical HPV infection. Assay: immunoSEQ multiplex PCR; the TCRdb copy retains only in-frame clones and omits some. Recorded for this sample: around 20,000 clones. What was sequenced was blood buffy coat. Receptors originate from a woman aged 18-70 years with a cervical HPV16 infection that either progressed to CIN3+ or cleared (not recorded which).

Points on this clone: The sequence runs out 3 residues before the end of the CDR3; the remainder is reconstructed from the germline J gene. The chain combines TRBV7-6 with TRBJ2-2, with D tentatively TRBD1 (5 bases). Trimming removed 4 bases at V and 1 base at J, with 7 bases between. The germline V gene encodes CDR1 SGHVS and CDR2 FNYEAQ. This CDR3 spans 14 amino acids. This chain's CDR3 is CASSSGQNTGELFF. The CDR3 DNA, read in part, is TGTGCCAGCAGCTCCGGACAGAACACCGGGGAG.

Comments on this clone: Read sequence stops 3 residues before the CDR3 end, and the germline J gene provides the missing end. The chain links TRBV20-1 to TRBJ2-7, with 8 bases fitting TRBD2. Germline V CDR1 and CDR2: DFQATT, SNEGSKA (reference sequence). This CDR3 contains 15 residues. Losses at the gene ends were 6 bases for V and 2 bases for J; bases not matched to a gene: 12. The CDR3 region is CSASPTSGPTYEQYF. The DNA read from the CDR3 is TGCAGTGCCTCCCCTACTAGCGGCCCCACCTACGAG.

About this clone itself: The sequence runs out 3 residues before the end of the CDR3; the remainder is reconstructed from the germline J gene. This chain joins TRBV11-2 and TRBJ2-5; TRBD1 aligns across 7 bases. CDR3 length equals 13 residues. V lost 5 bases and J lost 1; bases outside the gene matches: 1. The germline V gene has CDR1 SGHAT and CDR2 FQNNGV. The covered CDR3 bases are TGTGCCAGCAGCAGGGGGCTCCAAGAGACC. Translating it yields CASSRGLQET. The full CDR3 protein reads CASSRGLQETQYF.

Concerning this clone itself: With the read ending 3 residues before the CDR3 end, the germline J gene is used to fill in that end. V gene TRBV5-1 combines with J gene TRBJ2-3; 11 bases agree with TRBD1. CDR1 and CDR2 (germline): SGHRS, YFSETQ. The CDR3 spans 18 residues. J lost 1 base, V lost 4 bases, and 11 bases had no gene match. CDR3 bases read: TGCGCCAGCAGCGTCGTCGGACAGGGGGCTTCCCGCACAGATACG. Its protein product is CASSVVGQGASRTDT. The full CDR3 protein reads CASSVVGQGASRTDTQYF. Together with reference TRBV5-1 and TRBJ2-3, the CDR3 gives the full variable domain: KAGVTQTPRYLIKTRGQQVTLSCSPISGHRSVSWYQQTPGQGLQFLFEYFSETQRNKGNFPGRFSGRQFSNSRSEMNVSTLELGDSALYLCASSVVGQGASRTDTQYFGPGTRLTVL.

Note on this clone: The DNA ends 3 residues before the CDR3 does, and the rest of the CDR3 is filled in from the germline J gene. This chain joins TRBV18 and TRBJ2-1; D ambiguous. Germline assignment: CDR1 KGHSH and CDR2 LQKENI. Between the trimmed V and J ends, which lost 6 bases and 0 bases, there was a span of 12 bases. The CDR3 loop spans 15 amino acids. This CDR3 is CASSPFTASYNEQFF. CDR3 bases read: TGTGCCAGCTCCCCATTCACAGCCTCCTACAATGAG.